These 22 T cell receptor beta chains share one sample of origin, sequenced in a study of shared clonotypes between healthy human individuals (TCRdb year 2020). Receptor amplification or capture employed the immunoSEQ multiplex PCR assay. Here the immuneACCESS table is served through TCRdb, limited to in-frame sequences with V and J called. Missing clones are a known gap in these copies; in checked studies unresolved V genes cover under half, and the rest lacks a known reason. This sample comprises 550,000 to 850,000 clones, roughly 72% of them detected only once. The top ten clonotypes cover more than 1.5% of the sample. The sample consisted of memory CD4+ T cells sorted from blood. The label giving this sample's cell subset or site can be read as: CD45RA-negative fraction. These TCRs come from a woman in her twenties or thirties in good health.

Of note for this clone: This could be a read error, since a much larger clone is one nucleotide away. The CDR3 loop is CASSQDAASGVSGANALTF. The CDR3 DNA reads TGTGCCAGCAGCCAAGATGCGGCTAGCGGAGTCTCTGGGGCCAACGCCCTGACTTTC. This chain connects TRBV5-4 to TRBJ2-6; 7 bases agree with TRBD2. This CDR3 comprises 19 residues. CDR1 is SGHNT, CDR2 YYREEE, per germline (reference sequence).

The V call is TRBV5-4, the J call TRBJ2-7; perhaps D is TRBD1 or TRBD2 (5 bases each). CDR1 and CDR2 from the germline V gene are SGHNT and YYREEE (reference sequence). V lost 1 base to trimming and J lost 3 bases, with 14 bases between them. The CDR3 extends over 15 amino acids. The CDR3 sequence is CASSLIGASGYEQYF. The CDR3 DNA reads TGTGCCAGCAGCTTGATCGGGGCGAGTGGCTACGAGCAGTACTTC.

The chain employs TRBV6-1 and TRBJ1-1; 9 bases match TRBD1. The length of the CDR3 is 16 residues. V shed 4 bases and J 3 bases; nucleotides not matched to a gene: 9. CDR1 and CDR2 from the germline V gene are MNHNS and SASEGT. The CDR3 nucleotides read TGTGCCAGCAGTGGTCCAGCCGGGACAGGGTACACTGAAGCTTTCTTT. Translating gives CASSGPAGTGYTEAFF.

This clone was observed a few times. The chain joins TRBV7-5 to TRBJ1-2; the D segment call TRBD1 is taken from the table without a DNA check. TRBV7-5 is assigned pseudogene status. This CDR3 comprises 19 residues. This CDR3 is CVRSLSTNRQGRLFYGYTF. In nucleotides, the CDR3 is TGTGTCAGAAGCTTATCAACAAACAGACAGGGCCGACTCTTCTATGGCTACACCTTC.

This clone was detected a few times. This CDR3 reads CASSQEAFNEKLFF. CDR3 in DNA: TGTGCCAGCAGCCAAGAGGCCTTTAATGAAAAACTGTTTTTT. This chain joins TRBV6-6 and TRBJ1-4; unclear D gene. The germline V gene has CDR1 MNHNY and CDR2 SVGAGI (reference sequence). Between the trimmed V and J ends, which lost 6 bases and 4 bases, there was a span of 12 bases. The CDR3 extends over 14 amino acids.

This clone has just one count. The CDR3 region has the DNA TGCGCCAGCAGCTTGGATACTAGTGTGGCCACCGGGGAGCTGTTTTTT. It translates to CASSLDTSVATGELFF. The chain couples TRBV5-1 to TRBJ2-2; D is perhaps TRBD2 (5 bases). Trimming removed 0 bases at V and 4 bases at J, with 13 bases between. The CDR3 is 16 residues long. The germline V gene encodes CDR1 SGHRS and CDR2 YFSETQ.

This chain connects TRBV7-7 to TRBJ2-2; D remains unclear. The CDR3 spans 15 residues. Trimming left V 5 bases short and J 3 bases short, with 13 bases between. CDR1 and CDR2 (germline): SSHAT, FNYEAQ (reference sequence). The CDR3 protein is CASSLDRVDTGELFF. CDR3 in DNA: TGTGCCAGCAGCCTCGATAGGGTTGACACCGGGGAGCTGTTTTTT.

Concerning this clone itself: Other DNA sequences within the sample encode an identical CDR3. This chain uses TRBV30 with TRBJ2-5, with 8 bases fitting TRBD2. V lost 3 bases and J lost 4; bases outside the gene matches: 4. The germline CDR1 and CDR2 sequences are GTSNPN and SVGIG (reference sequence). The CDR3 extends over 13 amino acids. The CDR3 protein is CAWRPGGGETQYF. The CDR3 DNA reads TGTGCCTGGAGGCCGGGGGGGGGAGAGACCCAGTACTTC.

The genes are TRBV12-1 and TRBJ2-7; the table names TRBD2, a call not compared with the DNA. TRBV12-1 corresponds to a pseudogene. The CDR3 has 16 residues. The CDR3 DNA sequence: TGTGCCAGCAGCGCTAGACTAGCGGAGCCGTTGTACGAGCAGTACTTC. Protein product: CASSARLAEPLYEQYF.

The rearrangement joins TRBV6-1 to TRBJ2-1; D is unresolved. The CDR3 extends over 11 amino acids. The V gene's germline CDR1 is MNHNS and CDR2 SASEGT. V lost 8 bases and J lost 10, with 12 bases in between. In nucleotides, the CDR3 is TGTGCCAGCGCGACATCTCAAGAGCAGTTCTTC. It specifies CASATSQEQFF.

The gene calls are TRBV5-8 and TRBJ2-1; 7 positions match TRBD1. Germline CDR1 and CDR2: SGHTS and YDEGEE. The CDR3 extends over 15 amino acids. Losses at the gene ends were 0 bases for V and 1 base for J; bases not matched to a gene: 1. CDR3 coding DNA: TGTGCCAGCAGCTTGGCGGGACAGTCCTACAATGAGCAGTTCTTC. Amino acid sequence: CASSLAGQSYNEQFF.

This clone was counted once. The rearrangement joins TRBV5-1 to TRBJ2-7; 7 bases are a match to TRBD2. V gave up 4 bases and J gave up 6 bases; unmatched junction bases: 7. CDR1 SGHRS and CDR2 YFSETQ come from the germline V gene. CDR3 length equals 13 residues. CDR3 in amino acids: CASSPRESSEQYF. CDR3 nucleotides: TGCGCCAGCAGCCCGCGGGAGAGCTCCGAGCAGTACTTC.

The chain couples TRBV18 to TRBJ1-5, with 7 nucleotides matching TRBD1. The V gene end was trimmed by 6 bases and the J gene end by 5 bases; junction bases not matched to a gene: 7. Germline V gene sequence: CDR1 KGHSH, CDR2 LQKENI. This CDR3 has 14 amino acids. The CDR3 here is CASSYTGEDQPQHF. The DNA of the CDR3 is TGTGCCAGCTCGTATACAGGGGAGGATCAGCCCCAGCATTTT.

The table lists this clone with a few counts. V is TRBV4-1 and J is TRBJ2-6; TRBD2 aligns across 12 bases. Germline trimming cut 4 bases from V and 0 bases from J; bases unmatched to any gene: 4. Per germline, CDR1 MGHRA and CDR2 YSYEKL. CDR3 length equals 18 residues. The CDR3 protein is CASSRGLAGNSGANVLTF. The CDR3 region has the DNA TGCGCCAGCAGCCGCGGACTAGCGGGGAACTCTGGGGCCAACGTCCTGACTTTC.

This clone was seen ten or more times. Other DNA sequences within the sample encode an identical CDR3. The rearrangement joins TRBV11-3 to TRBJ2-6, with D possibly being TRBD1 (6 bases). V was clipped by 1 base and J by 2 bases, with 6 bases between them. The V gene's germline CDR1 is SGHNT and CDR2 YENEEA. This CDR3 spans 15 amino acids. The CDR3 coding sequence is TGTGCCAGCAGCTTAGGGACAGCTGGGGCCAACGTCCTGACTTTC. It encodes CASSLGTAGANVLTF.

This clone was seen at least ten times. This CDR3 is also generated by other DNA sequences in the sample. This sequence joins TRBV20-1 and TRBJ1-1; D remains unclear. V dropped 3 bases and J dropped 0 bases, with 2 bases sitting between them. The CDR3 extends over 11 amino acids. Germline CDR1 is DFQATT and CDR2 is SNEGSKA (reference sequence). The CDR3: CSARVNTEAFF. The CDR3 nucleotides are TGCAGTGCTAGGGTGAACACTGAAGCTTTCTTT.

This clone has more than one count but fewer than ten. V and J are TRBV19 and TRBJ1-1; 9 bases fit TRBD1. Germline values: CDR1 LNHDA, CDR2 SQIVND (reference sequence). V dropped 5 bases and J dropped 0; count of bases not matched to a gene: 7. The CDR3 is made up of 16 amino acids. CDR3 DNA sequence: TGTGCCAGTAGTCCCGGGACAGGGAAGATGAACACTGAAGCTTTCTTT. Its translation is CASSPGTGKMNTEAFF. Full variable domain (rest looked up from reference TRBV19 and TRBJ1-1): DGGITQSPKYLFRKEGQNVTLSCEQNLNHDAMYWYRQDPGQGLRLIYYSQIVNDFQKGDIAEGYSVSREKKESFPLTVTSAQKNPTAFYLCASSPGTGKMNTEAFFGQGTRLTVV.

This clone turned up a few times. V is TRBV28 and J is TRBJ1-4; D not certain. The length of the CDR3 is 13 residues. Between the trimmed V and J ends, which lost 4 bases and 8 bases, there was a span of 11 bases. Germline-derived CDR1 and CDR2 are MDHEN and SYDVKM. This chain's CDR3 is CASSSGIKEKLFF. The CDR3 DNA reads as TGTGCCAGCAGTTCCGGGATTAAGGAAAAACTGTTTTTT.

The DNA of the CDR3 is TGCGCCAGCAGCGACAGGGGTTTGGGAGAGACCCAGTACTTC. It translates to CASSDRGLGETQYF. J is TRBJ2-5 and V is TRBV5-1, with 8 bases aligning to TRBD1. This CDR3 spans 14 amino acids. Germline CDR1 and CDR2: SGHRS and YFSETQ. With 4 bases clipped from V and 4 bases from J, the junction kept 6 bases outside the gene matches.

The chain carries TRBV29-1 and TRBJ2-1; D not certain. Germline V gene data show CDR1 as SQVTM and CDR2 as ANQGSEA. The CDR3 contains 13 residues. Trimming took off 6 bases at V and 6 bases at J, with 15 bases between the two ends. The CDR3 protein is CSVAPSASNEQFF. The CDR3 DNA reads TGCAGCGTCGCCCCGAGTGCGTCCAATGAGCAGTTCTTC.

The rearrangement uses TRBV6-5 and TRBJ2-6; TRBD2 is a possible D gene (5 bases). CDR1 is MNHEY, CDR2 SVGAGI, per germline. Trimming removed 6 bases from V and 1 base from J, with 10 bases in between. The length of the CDR3 is 15 residues. This CDR3 reads CASRPGGSGANVLTF. The CDR3 nucleotides are TGTGCCAGCAGACCCGGCGGGTCTGGGGCCAACGTCCTGACTTTC.

The sample holds one count of this clone. The J gene is TRBJ2-7, the V gene TRBV2; 12 bases agree with TRBD2. This CDR3 comprises 15 residues. Germline CDR1 and CDR2: SNHLY and FYNNEI. The V gene end was trimmed by 5 bases and the J gene end by 2 bases; junction bases not matched to a gene: 4. The CDR3 nucleotides are TGTGCCAGCAGTCCTGGACTAGCGGGAACCTACGAGCAGTACTTC. Translation gives CASSPGLAGTYEQYF.